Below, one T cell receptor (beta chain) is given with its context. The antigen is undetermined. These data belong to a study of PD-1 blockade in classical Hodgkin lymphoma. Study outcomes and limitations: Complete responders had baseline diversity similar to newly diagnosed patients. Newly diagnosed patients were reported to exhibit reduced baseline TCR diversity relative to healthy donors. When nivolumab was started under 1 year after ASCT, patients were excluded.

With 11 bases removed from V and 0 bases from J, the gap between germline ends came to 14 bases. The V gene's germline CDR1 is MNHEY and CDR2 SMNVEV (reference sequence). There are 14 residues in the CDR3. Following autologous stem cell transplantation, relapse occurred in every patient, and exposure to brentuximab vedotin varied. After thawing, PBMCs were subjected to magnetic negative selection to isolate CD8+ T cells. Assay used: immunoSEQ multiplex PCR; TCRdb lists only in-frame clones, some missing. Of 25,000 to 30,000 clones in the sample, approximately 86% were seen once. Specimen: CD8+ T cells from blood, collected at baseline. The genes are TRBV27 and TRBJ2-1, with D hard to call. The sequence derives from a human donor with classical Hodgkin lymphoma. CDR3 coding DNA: TGTGCCGCGGCTCTGGCGGACTCCTACAATGAGCAGTTCTTC. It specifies CAAALADSYNEQFF.